Listed here are 31 T cell receptor beta chains from one sample, sequenced in a study of T cells in Graves' hyperthyroidism and ophthalmopathy. The source material, RNA transcripts, was used to amplify TCR beta CDR3 regions. TCR CDR3 regions were first amplified by RT-PCR with HTBI primers. MiXCR was run by TCRdb on the multiplex PCR reads, yielding one entry per CDR3 protein. The sample holds some 620,000 distinct CDR3 sequences; roughly 17% are singletons and the top ten take approximately 3.9%. Sequenced input: blood. These receptors came from a woman aged 30 to 39 with Graves' hyperthyroidism.

This clonotype was observed many times. This sequence joins TRBV28 and TRBJ2-1; 7 bases match TRBD2. The CDR3 spans 16 residues. The ends lost 5 bases at V and 6 bases at J; junction bases unmatched: 13. In germline, CDR1 is MDHEN, CDR2 SYDVKM. The CDR3 protein is CASSGGALAESNEQFF. In DNA form, the CDR3 reads TGTGCCAGCAGTGGCGGGGCGCTAGCGGAAAGCAATGAGCAGTTCTTC.

This clonotype was counted a few times. The rearrangement uses TRBV19 and TRBJ1-2; TRBD1 is a possible D gene (6 bases). Per the germline V gene, CDR1 is LNHDA and CDR2 is SQIVND (reference sequence). The CDR3 is 13 amino acids. The V end lost 7 bases, the J end lost 4 bases, and 13 bases lay between the germline ends. For the CDR3, the DNA is TGTGCCAGTAACGGGGGCGCAGTCTATGGCTACACCTTC. Translated, it gives CASNGGAVYGYTF.

This clonotype was seen at least ten times. The V and J genes are TRBV6-4 and TRBJ2-3, with 11 bases that match TRBD2. CDR1 and CDR2 (germline): MRHNA, SNTAGT. Unmatched junction bases numbered 0, after V lost 2 bases and J lost 5 bases. This CDR3 comprises 14 residues. This CDR3 reads CASSDGLAGDTQYF. For the CDR3, the DNA is TGTGCCAGCAGTGACGGACTAGCGGGAGATACGCAGTATTTT.

The chain employs TRBV19 and TRBJ2-1; D is ambiguous. V was clipped by 7 bases and J by 7 bases, with 8 bases between them. Per the germline V gene, CDR1 is LNHDA and CDR2 is SQIVND (reference sequence). The length of the CDR3 is 11 residues. DNA for the CDR3: TGTGCCAGTATCCGTCGTAATGAGCAGTTCTTC. It specifies CASIRRNEQFF.

This rearrangement joins TRBV5-1 to TRBJ2-2, with D possibly being TRBD1 or TRBD2 (5 bases each). In germline, CDR1 is SGHRS, CDR2 YFSETQ. The CDR3 loop spans 15 amino acids. Trimming removed 2 bases at V and 1 base at J, with 9 bases between. CDR3 protein: CASSFGTQNTGELFF. The DNA for the CDR3 is TGCGCCAGCAGCTTCGGGACCCAGAACACCGGGGAGCTGTTTTTT.

This sequence joins TRBV29-1 and TRBJ2-3; 7 bases line up with TRBD1. CDR3 length equals 18 residues. CDR1 and CDR2 (germline): SQVTM, ANQGSEA. The V and J ends lost 3 bases and 2 bases, in that order; junction bases with no gene match: 17. This chain's CDR3 is CSVDASGTENPYTDTQYF. CDR3 in DNA: TGCAGCGTTGATGCGTCCGGGACAGAAAATCCCTACACAGATACGCAGTATTTT.

This clonotype was observed a few times. The chain recombines TRBV10-3 with TRBJ2-1, with TRBD2 as a possible D gene (6 bases). This CDR3 is 16 amino acids long. The germline V gene encodes CDR1 ENHRY and CDR2 SYGVKD. V lost 2 bases, J lost 0 bases, and 11 bases lay in between. The CDR3 sequence is CAISEGRGSSYNEQFF. The CDR3 coding sequence is TGTGCCATCAGTGAGGGACGGGGGAGCTCCTACAATGAGCAGTTCTTC.

In this sample, this clonotype turned up a few times. V is TRBV9 and J is TRBJ2-1; 12 nucleotides align to TRBD1. V lost 3 bases to trimming and J lost 6 bases; unmatched junction nucleotides: 4. Germline assignment: CDR1 SGDLS and CDR2 YYNGEE. CDR3 length equals 15 residues. The CDR3 protein is CASSGGQGAVNEQFF. The CDR3 DNA reads as TGTGCCAGCAGCGGGGGACAGGGGGCGGTCAATGAGCAGTTCTTC.

There are many counts of this clonotype. The chain links TRBV30 to TRBJ2-1, with 14 bases lining up with TRBD2. V gave up 8 bases and J gave up 8 bases; unmatched junction bases: 11. Per germline, CDR1 GTSNPN and CDR2 SVGIG (reference sequence). The CDR3 spans 15 residues. In nucleotides, the CDR3 is TGTGCCACAGAGATGGGACTAGCGGGAGCAGATGAGCAGTTCTTC. It codes for CATEMGLAGADEQFF.

This clonotype was detected many times. The chain links TRBV5-1 to TRBJ1-1, with D possibly TRBD1 on 5 matching bases. This CDR3 has 14 residues. Deletions cut 5 bases from V and 11 bases from J, with 22 bases between. CDR1 SGHRS and CDR2 YFSETQ come from the germline V gene. The CDR3 is CASRRTDIFSDAFF. The DNA for the CDR3 is TGCGCCAGCAGGCGGACGGACATTTTTTCCGACGCTTTCTTT.

The sample holds many counts of this clonotype. V and J are TRBV6-1 and TRBJ1-1; TRBD1 might be the D (5 bases). CDR1 is MNHNS, CDR2 SASEGT, per germline. The ends were cut back, 1 base at V and 2 bases at J, with 11 bases in the middle. The CDR3 has 15 amino acids. Here the CDR3 DNA reads TGTGCCAGCAGTGAAGGCGGCAGGGCAAACACTGAAGCTTTCTTT. Its translation: CASSEGGRANTEAFF.

This clonotype was seen many times. The chain carries TRBV9 and TRBJ2-1, with D perhaps TRBD1 (6 bases). The CDR3 loop spans 16 amino acids. V gave up 1 base and J gave up 7 bases, with 18 bases separating them. Germline CDR1 SGDLS, CDR2 YYNGEE. DNA of the CDR3: TGTGCCAGCAGCGTACGTCTGCAGGGGAGAGGGAATGAGCAGTTCTTC. Residues: CASSVRLQGRGNEQFF.

The J gene is TRBJ2-5, the V gene TRBV28; TRBD1 matches 7 bases. After removal of 5 bases from V and 6 bases from J, the junction contained 9 bases not matched to a gene. The CDR3 contains 14 residues. Germline V CDR1 and CDR2: MDHEN, SYDVKM. Written as DNA, the CDR3 is TGTGCCAGCAGTGACTCACCGGGACAGAAGACCCAGTACTTC. Translated, it gives CASSDSPGQKTQYF.

This clonotype was detected ten times or more. This chain links TRBV20-1 with TRBJ1-1; no clear D gene. Trimming removed 5 bases from V and 6 bases from J, with 13 bases in between. CDR1 DFQATT and CDR2 SNEGSKA come from the germline V gene (reference sequence). CDR3 length: 12 amino acids. The CDR3 region is CSAPPPGAEAFF. In nucleotides, the CDR3 is TGCAGTGCTCCCCCGCCTGGCGCTGAAGCTTTCTTT.

The CDR3 bases are TGCGCCAGCGGATGGGGGACCATCACAACTGAAGCTTTCTTT. Protein sequence: CASGWGTITTEAFF. The chain joins TRBV5-1 to TRBJ1-1; D perhaps matches TRBD1 (5 bases). V shed 7 bases and J shed 5 bases, with 18 bases lying between them. Germline V lookup: CDR1 SGHRS, CDR2 YFSETQ. This CDR3 is 14 amino acids long.

The V and J genes are TRBV30 and TRBJ2-6, with TRBD1 matching 12 bases. This CDR3 contains 17 residues. In germline, CDR1 is GTSNPN, CDR2 SVGIG (reference sequence). CDR3 bases: TGTTCCAGTAGCGGGGGACAGGGGGCTTTTGGGGCCAACGTCCTGACTTTC. This gives the protein CSSSGGQGAFGANVLTF.

This clonotype was recorded many times. The V and J genes are TRBV7-9 and TRBJ2-7; TRBD2 agrees at 11 bases. Trimming took 4 bases from V and 7 from J; bases not matched to a gene: 9. This CDR3 spans 15 amino acids. Germline CDR1 SEHNR, CDR2 FQNEAQ (reference sequence). The CDR3 is CASSYELAGVGEQYF. DNA of the CDR3: TGTGCCAGCAGCTACGAACTAGCGGGAGTTGGAGAGCAGTACTTC. Based on the CDR3 plus reference TRBV7-9 and TRBJ2-7, the full variable domain is DTGVSQNPRHKITKRGQNVTFRCDPISEHNRLYWYRQTLGQGPEFLTYFQNEAQLEKSRLLSDRFSAERPKGSFSTLEIQRTEQGDSAMYLCASSYELAGVGEQYFGPGTRLTVT.

This clonotype was observed many times. The chain links TRBV7-3 to TRBJ2-3; 7 positions match TRBD1. Looked up from germline, CDR1 is SGHTA and CDR2 is FQGTGA. The CDR3 covers 15 residues. V shed 5 bases and J 6 bases; nucleotides not matched to a gene: 11. CDR3 region: CASSPLQGVLDTQYF. As DNA, the CDR3 is TGTGCCAGCAGCCCGCTGCAGGGGGTTCTGGATACGCAGTATTTT.

This clonotype was detected a few times. The gene calls are TRBV6-1 and TRBJ2-7; 10 nucleotides agree with TRBD2. This CDR3 spans 15 amino acids. Germline loops: CDR1 MNHNS, CDR2 SASEGT. The V gene end was trimmed by 5 bases and the J gene end by 5 bases; junction bases not matched to a gene: 9. Here the CDR3 reads CASSPNLGTSDEQYF. Written as DNA, the CDR3 is TGTGCCAGCAGTCCCAACCTAGGGACTAGCGACGAGCAGTACTTC.

The chain links TRBV19 to TRBJ1-4; TRBD1 matches 9 bases. This CDR3 has 13 amino acids. The germline gives CDR1 LNHDA, CDR2 SQIVND (reference sequence). Trimming at V came to 8 bases and at J to 5 bases, leaving 3 bases not matched to a gene. The CDR3 protein is CASETGGNEKLFF. CDR3 sequence (DNA): TGTGCCAGTGAGACAGGGGGAAATGAAAAACTGTTTTTT.

This clonotype was detected only a few times. This chain links TRBV13 with TRBJ2-1; D uncertain. The V and J ends lost 2 bases and 0 bases respectively, with 11 bases between them. CDR3 length: 16 amino acids. Germline assignment: CDR1 PRHDT and CDR2 FYEKMQ (reference sequence). CDR3 coding DNA: TGTGCCAGCAGCTTACTCGGCGGAAGCTCCTACAATGAGCAGTTCTTC. Protein: CASSLLGGSSYNEQFF.

The rearrangement uses TRBV29-1 and TRBJ2-1; D gene unclear. The V end was cut by 3 bases, the J end by 7 bases, with 7 bases between. The CDR3 contains 11 residues. CDR1 and CDR2 (germline): SQVTM, ANQGSEA. The CDR3 sequence: CSVELSNEQFF. For the CDR3, the DNA is TGCAGCGTTGAGCTTTCAAATGAGCAGTTCTTC.

This clonotype was detected many times. The chain combines TRBV7-2 with TRBJ1-1; the match to TRBD1 covers 7 bases. With 5 bases clipped from V and 4 bases from J, the junction kept 7 bases outside the gene matches. CDR1 and CDR2 from the germline V gene are SGHTA and FQGNSA. The CDR3 sequence is 14 residues long. CDR3 sequence: CASSRGTVATEAFF. The DNA of the CDR3 is TGTGCCAGCAGCCGGGGGACAGTGGCCACTGAAGCTTTCTTT.

There are many counts of this clonotype. The CDR3 spells CASSPTGEPYNEQFF. The DNA of the CDR3 is TGTGCCAGCTCACCAACCGGGGAACCCTACAATGAGCAGTTCTTC. This chain joins TRBV18 and TRBJ2-1; perhaps TRBD2 as D (5 bases). In germline, CDR1 is KGHSH, CDR2 LQKENI. CDR3 length: 15 residues. Trimming removed 2 bases at V and 2 bases at J, with 10 bases between.

The chain couples TRBV7-2 to TRBJ2-1; 10 bases are a match to TRBD2. The germline V gene has CDR1 SGHTA and CDR2 FQGNSA. The J segment lost 3 bases and the V segment lost 5 bases, leaving 4 bases of the junction unmatched. This CDR3 contains 15 residues. The CDR3 DNA reads TGTGCCAGCAGCAAAACTAGCGGGGTCTACAATGAGCAGTTCTTC. Translated, it gives CASSKTSGVYNEQFF.

This clonotype was counted at least ten times. This chain joins TRBV6-1 and TRBJ1-4; no reliable D call. The V end lost 7 bases, the J end lost 7 bases, and 13 bases lay between the germline ends. Per the germline V gene, CDR1 is MNHNS and CDR2 is SASEGT. The CDR3 has 13 residues. The CDR3 is CASTSPGSEKLFF. The DNA for the CDR3 is TGTGCCAGCACCAGTCCCGGCAGTGAAAAACTGTTTTTT.

This clonotype was counted at least ten times. The chain employs TRBV20-1 and TRBJ2-2, with TRBD2 identical over 10 bases. J gave up 1 base and V 3 bases, and 5 bases lay outside the gene matches. The CDR3 loop spans 16 amino acids. Per germline, CDR1 DFQATT and CDR2 SNEGSKA (reference sequence). For the CDR3, the DNA is TGCAGTGCTAGCCCTCGGACTAGCGGGAACACCGGGGAGCTGTTTTTT. Translating it yields CSASPRTSGNTGELFF.

This rearrangement joins TRBV29-1 to TRBJ2-7, with 11 bases fitting TRBD2. Per germline, CDR1 SQVTM and CDR2 ANQGSEA. The V and J ends lost 7 bases and 6 bases, in that order; junction bases with no gene match: 11. This CDR3 has 14 amino acids. The CDR3: CSANIAGGPIEQYF. CDR3 nucleotide sequence: TGCAGCGCTAATATAGCGGGAGGGCCTATCGAGCAGTACTTC.

The rearrangement joins TRBV5-6 to TRBJ2-5, with TRBD2 matching 7 bases. The germline CDR1 and CDR2 sequences are SGHDT and YYEEEE. Trimming at V came to 4 bases and at J to 5 bases, leaving 8 bases not matched to a gene. The CDR3 has 14 residues. The CDR3 DNA reads as TGTGCCAGCAGCCTAGCGGCGGTGAGGGAGACCCAGTACTTC. Its protein product is CASSLAAVRETQYF.

This clonotype was counted only a few times. CDR3 nucleotides: TGTGCCAGCAGTTATGAGGGGATGGGGGACTATGGCTACACCTTC. It yields the protein CASSYEGMGDYGYTF. The chain has TRBV6-9 and TRBJ1-2; tentatively, D is TRBD1 (5 bases). Germline CDR1 MNHGY, CDR2 SVAAGI. With 2 bases removed from V and 3 bases from J, the gap between germline ends came to 13 bases. The CDR3 consists of 15 residues.

The V and J genes are TRBV15 and TRBJ1-2; D is unclear. V was pared by 0 bases and J by 5 bases, with 10 bases between. Looked up from germline, CDR1 is LNHNV and CDR2 is YYDKDF (reference sequence). This CDR3 comprises 14 residues. CDR3 protein: CATSRDAGRYGYTF. The CDR3 coding sequence is TGTGCCACCAGCAGAGATGCGGGTCGGTATGGCTACACCTTC.